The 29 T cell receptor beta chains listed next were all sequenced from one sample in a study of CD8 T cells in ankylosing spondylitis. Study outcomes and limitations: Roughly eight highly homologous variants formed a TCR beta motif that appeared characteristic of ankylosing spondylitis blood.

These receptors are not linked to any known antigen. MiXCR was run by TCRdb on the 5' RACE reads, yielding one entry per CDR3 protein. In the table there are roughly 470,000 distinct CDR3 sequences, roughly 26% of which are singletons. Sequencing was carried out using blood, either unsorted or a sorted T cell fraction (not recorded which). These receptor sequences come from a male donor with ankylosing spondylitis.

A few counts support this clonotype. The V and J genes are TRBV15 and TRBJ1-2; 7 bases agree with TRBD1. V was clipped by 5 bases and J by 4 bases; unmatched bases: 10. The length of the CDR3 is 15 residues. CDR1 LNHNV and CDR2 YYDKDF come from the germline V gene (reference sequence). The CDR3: CATSSDRVGVYGYTF. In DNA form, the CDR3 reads TGTGCCACCAGCTCAGACAGGGTCGGGGTCTATGGCTACACCTTC. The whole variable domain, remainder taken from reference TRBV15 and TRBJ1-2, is DAMVIQNPRYQVTQFGKPVTLSCSQTLNHNVMYWYQQKSSQAPKLLFHYYDKDFNNEADTPDNFQSRRPNTSFCFLDIRSPGLGDTAMYLCATSSDRVGVYGYTFGSGTRLTVV.

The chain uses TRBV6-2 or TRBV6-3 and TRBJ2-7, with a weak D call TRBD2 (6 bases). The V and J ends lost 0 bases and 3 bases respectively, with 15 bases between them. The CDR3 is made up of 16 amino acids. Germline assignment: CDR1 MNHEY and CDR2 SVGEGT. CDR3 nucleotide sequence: TGTGCCAGCAGTTACTCATCGGGACTGCCAATCTACGAGCAGTACGTC. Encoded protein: CASSYSSGLPIYEQYV.

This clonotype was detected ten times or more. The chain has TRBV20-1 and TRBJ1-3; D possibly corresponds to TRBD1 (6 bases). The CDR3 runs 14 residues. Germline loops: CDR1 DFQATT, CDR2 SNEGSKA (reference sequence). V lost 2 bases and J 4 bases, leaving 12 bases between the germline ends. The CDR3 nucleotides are TGCAGTGCTAGAAGGGGGGGGTTCGGAAACACCATATATTTT. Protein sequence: CSARRGGFGNTIYF.

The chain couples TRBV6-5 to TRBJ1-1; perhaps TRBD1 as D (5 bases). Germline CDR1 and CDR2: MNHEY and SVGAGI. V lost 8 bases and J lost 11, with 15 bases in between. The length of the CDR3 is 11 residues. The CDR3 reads CASGGGLEAFF. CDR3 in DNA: TGTGCCAGCGGGGGTGGGCTGGAGGCTTTCTTT.

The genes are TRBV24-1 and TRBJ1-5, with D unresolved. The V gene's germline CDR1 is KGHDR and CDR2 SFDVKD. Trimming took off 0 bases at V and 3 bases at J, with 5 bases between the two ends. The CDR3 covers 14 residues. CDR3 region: CATSDLGTNQPQHF. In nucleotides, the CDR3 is TGTGCCACCAGTGATTTGGGCACCAATCAGCCCCAGCATTTT.

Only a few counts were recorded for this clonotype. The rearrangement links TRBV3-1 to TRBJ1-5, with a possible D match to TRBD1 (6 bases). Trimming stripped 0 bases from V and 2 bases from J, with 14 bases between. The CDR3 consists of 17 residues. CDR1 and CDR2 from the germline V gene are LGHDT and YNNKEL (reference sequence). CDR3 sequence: CASSQDPPRTGNQPQHF. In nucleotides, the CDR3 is TGTGCCAGCAGCCAAGATCCCCCCCGGACAGGCAATCAGCCCCAGCATTTT.

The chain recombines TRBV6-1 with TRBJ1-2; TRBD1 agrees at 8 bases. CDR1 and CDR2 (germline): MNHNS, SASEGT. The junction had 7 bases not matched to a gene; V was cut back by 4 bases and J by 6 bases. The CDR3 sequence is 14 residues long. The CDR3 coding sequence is TGTGCCAGCAGTGCCCGGACAGGGAGGGATGGCTACACCTTC. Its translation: CASSARTGRDGYTF.

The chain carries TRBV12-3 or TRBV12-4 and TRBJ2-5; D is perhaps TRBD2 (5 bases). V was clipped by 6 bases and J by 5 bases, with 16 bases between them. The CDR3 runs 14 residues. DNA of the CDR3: TGTGCCAGCAGCTTGAGGTCGCCGGGGGAGACCCAGTACTTC. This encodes CASSLRSPGETQYF.

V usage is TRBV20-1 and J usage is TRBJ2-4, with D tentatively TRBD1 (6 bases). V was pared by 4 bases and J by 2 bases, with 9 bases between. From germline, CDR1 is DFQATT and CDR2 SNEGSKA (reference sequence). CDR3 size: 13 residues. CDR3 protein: CSAIGDTKNIQYF. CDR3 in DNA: TGCAGTGCTATCGGGGACACCAAAAACATTCAGTACTTC.

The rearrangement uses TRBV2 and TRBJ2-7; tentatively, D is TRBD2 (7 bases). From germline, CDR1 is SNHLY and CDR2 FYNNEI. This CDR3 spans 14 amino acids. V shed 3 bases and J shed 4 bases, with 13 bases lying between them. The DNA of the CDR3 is TGTGCCAGCAGTGACAACGGGGGGCTTTACGAGCAGTACTTC. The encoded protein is CASSDNGGLYEQYF.

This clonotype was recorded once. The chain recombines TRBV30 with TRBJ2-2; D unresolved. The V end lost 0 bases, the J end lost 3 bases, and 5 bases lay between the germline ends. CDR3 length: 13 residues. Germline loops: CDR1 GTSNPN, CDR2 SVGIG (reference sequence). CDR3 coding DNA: TGTGCCTGGAGTGTTGGGGACACCGGGGAGCTGTTTTTT. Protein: CAWSVGDTGELFF.

The CDR3 nucleotides are TGCGCCAGCAGGGAGTGGGAGACCCAGTACTTC. This translates into CASREWETQYF. V is TRBV5-1 and J is TRBJ2-5, with D hard to call. The CDR3 spans 11 residues. The ends were cut back, 5 bases at V and 5 bases at J, with 7 bases in the middle. CDR1 and CDR2 (germline): SGHRS, YFSETQ.

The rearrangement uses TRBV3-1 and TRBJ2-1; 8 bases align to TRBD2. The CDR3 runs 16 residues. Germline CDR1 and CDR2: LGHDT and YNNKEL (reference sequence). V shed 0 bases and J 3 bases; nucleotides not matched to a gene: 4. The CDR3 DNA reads TGTGCCAGCAGCCAAGATAAGCTAGCGGGCTACAATGAGCAGTTCTTC. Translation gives CASSQDKLAGYNEQFF.

CDR3 sequence reads: CASSLNGGSYEQYF. CDR3 DNA: TGTGCCAGCAGCTTAAATGGGGGTTCGTACGAGCAGTACTTC. The V and J genes are TRBV11-2 and TRBJ2-7; D may be TRBD1 or TRBD2 (5 bases each). V shed 2 bases and J shed 4 bases, with 12 bases lying between them. Germline values: CDR1 SGHAT, CDR2 FQNNGV. The CDR3 contains 14 residues.

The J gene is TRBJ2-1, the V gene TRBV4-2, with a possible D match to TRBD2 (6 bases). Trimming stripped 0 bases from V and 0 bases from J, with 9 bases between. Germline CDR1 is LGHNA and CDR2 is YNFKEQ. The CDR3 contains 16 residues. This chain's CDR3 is CASSQDVGGSYNEQFF. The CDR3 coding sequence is TGTGCCAGCAGCCAAGATGTGGGGGGCTCCTACAATGAGCAGTTCTTC.

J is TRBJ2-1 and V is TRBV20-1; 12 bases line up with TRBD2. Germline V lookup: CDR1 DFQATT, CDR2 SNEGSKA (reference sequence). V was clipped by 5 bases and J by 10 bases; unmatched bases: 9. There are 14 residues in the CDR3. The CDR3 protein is CSAEGLAGNLEQFF. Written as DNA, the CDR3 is TGCAGTGCTGAAGGACTAGCGGGGAATTTAGAGCAGTTCTTC.

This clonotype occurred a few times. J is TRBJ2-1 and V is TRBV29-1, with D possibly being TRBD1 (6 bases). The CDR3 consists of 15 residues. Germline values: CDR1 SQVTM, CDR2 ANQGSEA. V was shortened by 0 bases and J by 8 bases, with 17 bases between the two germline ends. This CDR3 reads CSVEDLGRGTDEQFF. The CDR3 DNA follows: TGCAGCGTTGAAGATCTGGGCAGGGGTACGGATGAGCAGTTCTTC.

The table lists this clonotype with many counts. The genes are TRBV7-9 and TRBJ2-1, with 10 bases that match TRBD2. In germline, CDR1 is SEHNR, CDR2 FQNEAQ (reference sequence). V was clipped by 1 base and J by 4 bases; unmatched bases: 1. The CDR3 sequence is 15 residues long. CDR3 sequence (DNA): TGTGCCAGCAGCTTAGTACTAGCGGGGTACAATGAGCAGTTCTTC. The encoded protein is CASSLVLAGYNEQFF.

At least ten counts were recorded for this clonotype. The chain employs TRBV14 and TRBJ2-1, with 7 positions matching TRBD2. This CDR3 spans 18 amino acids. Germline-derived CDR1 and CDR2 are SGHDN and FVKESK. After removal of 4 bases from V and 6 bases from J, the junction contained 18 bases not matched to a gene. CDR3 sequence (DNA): TGTGCCAGCAGCCCCCTTGCAGGACTAGAAGGAACCTTCAATGAGCAGTTCTTC. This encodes CASSPLAGLEGTFNEQFF. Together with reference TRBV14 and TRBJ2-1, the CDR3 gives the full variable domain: EAGVTQFPSHSVIEKGQTVTLRCDPISGHDNLYWYRRVMGKEIKFLLHFVKESKQDESGMPNNRFLAERTGGTYSTLKVQPAELEDSGVYFCASSPLAGLEGTFNEQFFGPGTRLTVL.

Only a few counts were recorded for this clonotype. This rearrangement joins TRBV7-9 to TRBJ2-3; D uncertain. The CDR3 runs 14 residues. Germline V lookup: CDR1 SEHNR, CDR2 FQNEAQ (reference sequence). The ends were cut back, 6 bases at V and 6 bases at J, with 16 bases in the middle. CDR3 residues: CASSSLWGPDTQYF. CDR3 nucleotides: TGTGCCAGCAGTTCTTTATGGGGTCCGGATACGCAGTATTTT. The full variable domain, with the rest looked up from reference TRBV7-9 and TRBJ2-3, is DTGVSQNPRHKITKRGQNVTFRCDPISEHNRLYWYRQTLGQGPEFLTYFQNEAQLEKSRLLSDRFSAERPKGSFSTLEIQRTEQGDSAMYLCASSSLWGPDTQYFGPGTRLTVL.

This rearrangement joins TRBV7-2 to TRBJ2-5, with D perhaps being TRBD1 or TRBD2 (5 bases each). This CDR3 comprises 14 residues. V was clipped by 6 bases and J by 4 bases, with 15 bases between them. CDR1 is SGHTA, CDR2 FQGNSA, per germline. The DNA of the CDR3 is TGTGCCAGCAGTTCCGTCGGGGCCCGAGAGACCCAGTACTTC. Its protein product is CASSSVGARETQYF.

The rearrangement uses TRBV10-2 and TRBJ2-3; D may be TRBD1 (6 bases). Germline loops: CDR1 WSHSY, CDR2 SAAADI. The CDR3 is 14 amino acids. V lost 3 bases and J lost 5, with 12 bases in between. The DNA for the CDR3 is TGCGCCAGCAGTGATTCAGGGGCTCTAGATACGCAGTATTTT. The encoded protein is CASSDSGALDTQYF.

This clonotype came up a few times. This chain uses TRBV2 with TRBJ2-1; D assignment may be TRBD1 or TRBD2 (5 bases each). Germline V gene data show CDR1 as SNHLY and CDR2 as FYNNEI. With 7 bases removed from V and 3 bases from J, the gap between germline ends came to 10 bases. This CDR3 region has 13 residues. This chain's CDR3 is CASNEGLYNEQFF. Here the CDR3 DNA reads TGTGCCAGCAATGAGGGGCTCTACAATGAGCAGTTCTTC.

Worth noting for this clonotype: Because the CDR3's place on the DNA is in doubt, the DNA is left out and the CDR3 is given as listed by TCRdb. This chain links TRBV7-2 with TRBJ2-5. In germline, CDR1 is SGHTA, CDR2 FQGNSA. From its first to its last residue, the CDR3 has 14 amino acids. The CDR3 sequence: CASSLSLYQETQYF.

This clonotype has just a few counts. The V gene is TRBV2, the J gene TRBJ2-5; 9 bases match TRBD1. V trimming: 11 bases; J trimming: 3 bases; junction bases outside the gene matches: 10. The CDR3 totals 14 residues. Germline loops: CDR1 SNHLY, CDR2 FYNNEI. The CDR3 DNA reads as TGTGCCTGCTCGGGCACAGGGGGCGAAGAGACCCAGTACTTC. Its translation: CACSGTGGEETQYF. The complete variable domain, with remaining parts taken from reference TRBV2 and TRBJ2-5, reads EPEVTQTPSHQVTQMGQEVILRCVPISNHLYFYWYRQILGQKVEFLVSFYNNEISEKSEIFDDQFSVERPDGSNFTLKIRSTKLEDSAMYFCACSGTGGEETQYFGPGTRLLVL.

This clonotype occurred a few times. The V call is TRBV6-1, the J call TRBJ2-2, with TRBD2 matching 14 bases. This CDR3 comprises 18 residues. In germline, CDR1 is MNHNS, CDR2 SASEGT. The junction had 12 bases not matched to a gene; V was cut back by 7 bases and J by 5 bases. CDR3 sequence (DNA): TGTGCCAGCAAAGCCCCGGGGACTAGCGGGAGACGAACCGGGGAGCTGTTTTTT. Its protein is CASKAPGTSGRRTGELFF.

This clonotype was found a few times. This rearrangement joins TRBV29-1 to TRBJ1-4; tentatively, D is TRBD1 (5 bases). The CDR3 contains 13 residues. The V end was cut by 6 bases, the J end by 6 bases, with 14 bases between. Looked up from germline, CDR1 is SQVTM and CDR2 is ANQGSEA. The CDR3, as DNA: TGCAGCGTGGTGCGCAGGGACCATGAAAAACTGTTTTTT. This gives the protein CSVVRRDHEKLFF.

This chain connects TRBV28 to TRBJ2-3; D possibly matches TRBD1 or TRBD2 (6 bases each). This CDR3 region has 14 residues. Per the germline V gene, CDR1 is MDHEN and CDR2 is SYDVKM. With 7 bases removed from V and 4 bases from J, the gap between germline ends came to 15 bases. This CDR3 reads CASTPTGGPDTQYF. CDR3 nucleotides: TGTGCCAGCACCCCAACCGGGGGCCCAGATACGCAGTATTTT.

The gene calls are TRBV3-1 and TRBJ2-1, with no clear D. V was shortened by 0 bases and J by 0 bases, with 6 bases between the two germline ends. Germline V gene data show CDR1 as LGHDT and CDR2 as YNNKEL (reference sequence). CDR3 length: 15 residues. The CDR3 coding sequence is TGTGCCAGCAGCCAAGAGGGATACTCCTACAATGAGCAGTTCTTC. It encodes CASSQEGYSYNEQFF.